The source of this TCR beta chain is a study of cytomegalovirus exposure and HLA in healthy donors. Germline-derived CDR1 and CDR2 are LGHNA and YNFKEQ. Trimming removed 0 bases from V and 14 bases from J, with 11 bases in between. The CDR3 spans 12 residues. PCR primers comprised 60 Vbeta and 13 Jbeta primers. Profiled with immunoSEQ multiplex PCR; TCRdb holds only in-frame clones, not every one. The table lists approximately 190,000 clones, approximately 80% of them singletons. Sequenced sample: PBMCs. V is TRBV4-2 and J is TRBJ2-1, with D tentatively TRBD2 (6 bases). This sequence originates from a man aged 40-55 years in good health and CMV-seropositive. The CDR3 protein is CASSQERGGEFF. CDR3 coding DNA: TGTGCCAGCAGCCAAGAGCGGGGCGGCGAGTTCTTC.